This T cell receptor beta chain was found in a study of T cells in Graves' hyperthyroidism and ophthalmopathy. The investigators amplified TCR beta CDR3 regions from RNA transcripts. TCR CDR3 underwent first-round RT-PCR with the HTBI primer set. TCRdb processed the multiplex PCR reads anew with MiXCR; each CDR3 protein has one entry. In the table there are 490,000 or so distinct CDR3 sequences, 20% to 25% of which are singletons. Study-level points and caveats: Most thyroid clonotypes with frequency above 0.001 were detected in blood.

Germline V gene lookup returns CDR1 SEHNR and CDR2 FQNEAQ (reference sequence). The CDR3 consists of 15 residues. Trimming shortened V by 5 bases and J by 2 bases, and 15 bases separated the two germline ends. The table lists this clonotype with a few counts. Its antigen is not identified. The rearrangement links TRBV7-9 to TRBJ2-5; D might be TRBD2 (6 bases). The specimen sequenced was blood. The TCR comes from a woman aged 70-85 years with Graves' ophthalmopathy. CDR3 DNA sequence: TGTGCCAGCAGCCCAGGAGGTGGGAGGCAAGAGACCCAGTACTTC. It codes for CASSPGGGRQETQYF.